Listed here are 23 T cell receptor beta chains from one sample, sequenced in a study of beta chain features in type 1 diabetes (dated by TCRdb to the late 2010s). The library was prepared using the immunoSEQ multiplex PCR assay. All of the isolated RNA was reverse transcribed with the High Capacity cDNA Reverse Transcription Kit, so expressed TCRB transcripts were sequenced. The table was pulled from immuneACCESS by TCRdb, which kept in-frame rearrangements only. Such tables lose some clones; where checked, under half of the loss comes from unresolved V genes, and the rest has no known cause. The table for this sample lists roughly 450,000 clones; around 13% of them were counted only once. The top ten clones comprise 0.03% to 0.04% of the sample. Specimen: naive CD4+ T cells from blood. The cell subset or site label of this sample denotes: true naive CD4+ T cells. All receptors come from a man in his thirties or forties in good health.

The V gene is TRBV5-4, the J gene TRBJ1-1; possibly TRBD1 for D (5 bases). Per germline, CDR1 SGHNT and CDR2 YYREEE (reference sequence). This CDR3 comprises 16 residues. Trimming pared 3 bases from V and 0 bases from J, leaving 15 bases between. The CDR3 region has the DNA TGTGCCAGCAGCTGGGACCCGGGCATAATGAACACTGAAGCTTTCTTT. Translation gives CASSWDPGIMNTEAFF.

This clone was recorded at least ten times. Other DNA sequences in this specimen translate into the identical CDR3. V gene TRBV27 combines with J gene TRBJ2-5; no clear D. The germline CDR1 and CDR2 sequences are MNHEY and SMNVEV (reference sequence). Deletions cut 3 bases from V and 4 bases from J, with 3 bases between. The CDR3 totals 11 residues. CDR3 sequence: CASSLGETQYF. DNA of the CDR3: TGTGCCAGCAGTTTGGGAGAGACCCAGTACTTC.

This clone has only a few counts. The V call is TRBV29-1, the J call TRBJ1-2; D might be TRBD1 (6 bases). CDR3 length equals 13 residues. V was cut by 4 bases and J by 8 bases, with 17 bases left in between. Per the germline V gene, CDR1 is SQVTM and CDR2 is ANQGSEA. CDR3 nucleotides: TGCAGCGTTGTAGGCAGGGGATTGCGGGGCTACACCTTC. This gives the protein CSVVGRGLRGYTF.

The V call is TRBV4-1, the J call TRBJ1-5; TRBD1 is a possible D gene (6 bases). The V gene's germline CDR1 is MGHRA and CDR2 YSYEKL. This CDR3 comprises 16 residues. Trimming removed 0 bases at V and 1 base at J, with 10 bases between. As DNA, the CDR3 is TGCGCCAGCAGCCAAGATAGGACAGAGAGCAATCAGCCCCAGCATTTT. Its translation is CASSQDRTESNQPQHF.

The V gene is TRBV11-2, the J gene TRBJ2-1, with D possibly TRBD2 on 5 matching bases. Germline CDR1 is SGHAT and CDR2 is FQNNGV. CDR3 length equals 15 residues. V was shortened by 3 bases and J by 6 bases, with 15 bases between the two germline ends. The CDR3 spells CASSFSEGTGNEQFF. The CDR3 DNA sequence: TGTGCCAGCAGCTTTTCTGAGGGCACGGGCAATGAGCAGTTCTTC.

The table lists this clone with a few counts. The V and J genes are TRBV6-5 and TRBJ2-7; TRBD1 or TRBD2 may be the D gene (6 bases each). The germline V gene encodes CDR1 MNHEY and CDR2 SVGAGI. Trimming removed 2 bases from V and 4 bases from J, with 15 bases in between. CDR3 size: 15 residues. CDR3 coding DNA: TGTGCCAGCAGTTACGGACGGGGGCGCGGTTACGAGCAGTACTTC. Translation: CASSYGRGRGYEQYF.

The chain uses TRBV7-9 and TRBJ2-3; tentative D call: TRBD2 (6 bases). CDR1 is SEHNR, CDR2 FQNEAQ, per germline (reference sequence). The V end was cut by 5 bases, the J end by 2 bases, with 20 bases between. This CDR3 is built from 17 residues. CDR3 sequence reads: CASSRRGIGTLTDTQYF. The CDR3 coding sequence is TGTGCCAGCAGCCGGAGGGGAATAGGCACCCTCACAGATACGCAGTATTTT.

This clone was observed a few times. The J gene is TRBJ2-7, the V gene TRBV7-2; D not resolved. This CDR3 has 13 amino acids. Germline loops: CDR1 SGHTA, CDR2 FQGNSA. The V gene lost 5 bases and the J gene lost 6 bases, with 14 bases spanning the gap. CDR3: CASSRTAFPEQYF. CDR3 DNA sequence: TGTGCCAGCAGCCGCACGGCTTTCCCCGAGCAGTACTTC.

The chain links TRBV9 to TRBJ2-1, with TRBD2 identical over 11 bases. Germline trimming cut 4 bases from V and 2 bases from J; bases unmatched to any gene: 5. CDR1 is SGDLS, CDR2 YYNGEE, per germline. This CDR3 region has 16 residues. The CDR3 bases are TGTGCCAGCAGCCCTAGCGGGGGGTACCCCTACAATGAGCAGTTCTTC. Translating it yields CASSPSGGYPYNEQFF.

This clone has just a few counts. This rearrangement joins TRBV5-1 to TRBJ2-5; TRBD2 matches 10 bases. The germline V gene has CDR1 SGHRS and CDR2 YFSETQ. The V gene end was trimmed by 2 bases and the J gene end by 4 bases; junction bases not matched to a gene: 5. CDR3 length: 15 residues. The chain's CDR3 is CASSFSSGGRETQYF. CDR3 DNA: TGCGCCAGCAGCTTCTCTAGCGGGGGCCGAGAGACCCAGTACTTC.

This rearrangement joins TRBV5-1 to TRBJ1-1; D call uncertain. CDR1 is SGHRS, CDR2 YFSETQ, per germline. This CDR3 comprises 12 residues. V lost 3 bases and J lost 7, with 10 bases in between. This CDR3 reads CASSSGVVEAFF. CDR3 in DNA: TGCGCCAGCAGCTCTGGAGTGGTTGAAGCTTTCTTT. Using reference TRBV5-1 and TRBJ1-1 for the parts outside the CDR3, the full variable domain is KAGVTQTPRYLIKTRGQQVTLSCSPISGHRSVSWYQQTPGQGLQFLFEYFSETQRNKGNFPGRFSGRQFSNSRSEMNVSTLELGDSALYLCASSSGVVEAFFGQGTRLTVV.

This clone has a handful of counts. The rearrangement links TRBV4-3 to TRBJ2-1; D might be TRBD2 (6 bases). Per germline, CDR1 LGHNA and CDR2 YSLEER. The CDR3 totals 17 residues. V was clipped by 0 bases and J by 4 bases, with 16 bases between them. DNA for the CDR3: TGCGCCAGCAGCCAAGAGGCGGGGCTAGAACCTTACAATGAGCAGTTCTTC. This gives the protein CASSQEAGLEPYNEQFF.

The V call is TRBV19, the J call TRBJ2-3; TRBD1 or TRBD2 may be the D gene (7 bases each). The germline V gene encodes CDR1 LNHDA and CDR2 SQIVND (reference sequence). V dropped 2 bases and J dropped 1 base, with 13 bases sitting between them. The CDR3 spans 16 residues. The CDR3 reads CASSIKTGRGTDTQYF. CDR3 sequence (DNA): TGTGCCAGTAGTATAAAGACAGGGAGGGGCACAGATACGCAGTATTTT.

The chain couples TRBV29-1 to TRBJ2-2; D gene uncertain. The CDR3 consists of 13 residues. Deletions cut 4 bases from V and 8 bases from J, with 14 bases between. Per the germline V gene, CDR1 is SQVTM and CDR2 is ANQGSEA. DNA of the CDR3: TGCAGCGTTGTTGTCGGCCCGGCGGGGGAGCTGTTTTTT. Its translation: CSVVVGPAGELFF.

In its sample, this clone was seen a few times. In the same sample, other DNA sequences code for this CDR3. V gene TRBV30 combines with J gene TRBJ2-3; TRBD2 might be the D (6 bases). The germline V gene encodes CDR1 GTSNPN and CDR2 SVGIG (reference sequence). The V end was cut by 8 bases, the J end by 5 bases, with 17 bases between. The CDR3 runs 13 residues. The DNA of the CDR3 is TGTGCCCGACGGCGGGGACCGGGAGATACGCAGTATTTT. It specifies CARRRGPGDTQYF.

This clone showed up just a few times. J is TRBJ2-1 and V is TRBV7-9; D uncertain. CDR1 is SEHNR and CDR2 is FQNEAQ in the germline V gene (reference sequence). V shed 5 bases and J shed 4 bases, with 12 bases lying between them. The CDR3 runs to 14 residues. CDR3 DNA sequence: TGTGCCAGCAGCCTTAAGGACCTATACAATGAGCAGTTCTTC. This sequence encodes CASSLKDLYNEQFF.

In this sample, this clone turned up a few times. The chain is built from TRBV19 and TRBJ2-5; 8 nucleotides match TRBD1. The J call may be in error: the DNA end matches TRBJ2-7 better. The CDR3 spans 14 residues. Looked up from germline, CDR1 is LNHDA and CDR2 is SQIVND (reference sequence). The CDR3 region has the DNA TGTGCCAGTCAACCGACAGGGGTGCCTGACGAGCAGTACTTC. This sequence encodes CASQPTGVPDEQYF.

The chain combines TRBV30 with TRBJ2-3, with 7 bases that match TRBD2. The CDR3 runs 14 residues. The J segment lost 8 bases and the V segment lost 0 bases, leaving 8 bases of the junction unmatched. CDR1 GTSNPN and CDR2 SVGIG come from the germline V gene (reference sequence). The CDR3 DNA reads TGTGCCTGGAGTGTCCCGAGCGGGACGGGTACGCAGTATTTT. It encodes CAWSVPSGTGTQYF. Variable domain in full (rest from reference TRBV30 and TRBJ2-3): SQTIHQWPATLVQPVGSPLSLECTVEGTSNPNLYWYRQAAGRGLQLLFYSVGIGQISSEVPQNLSASRPQDRQFILSSKKLLLSDSGFYLCAWSVPSGTGTQYFGPGTRLTVL.

The V call is TRBV9, the J call TRBJ2-3, with D possibly being TRBD1 or TRBD2 (6 bases each). Germline V gene data show CDR1 as SGDLS and CDR2 as YYNGEE. This CDR3 has 15 residues. V was clipped by 0 bases and J by 1 base, with 9 bases between them. CDR3 sequence (DNA): TGTGCCAGCAGCGTAGCGGGGGCCCGCACAGATACGCAGTATTTT. Protein: CASSVAGARTDTQYF.

This clone was seen a handful of times. The chain carries TRBV29-1 and TRBJ2-1; the D call may be TRBD1 or TRBD2 (5 bases each). The CDR3 has 14 residues. Germline assignment: CDR1 SQVTM and CDR2 ANQGSEA. Trimming stripped 8 bases from V and 7 bases from J, with 21 bases between. CDR3 protein: CSTGRGGLENEQFF. The DNA of the CDR3 is TGCAGCACTGGACGGGGCGGTTTGGAGAATGAGCAGTTCTTC.

This clone has a handful of counts. The V call is TRBV7-9, the J call TRBJ1-1; D remains unclear. V shed 2 bases and J shed 4 bases, with 8 bases lying between them. CDR3 length: 13 amino acids. CDR1 and CDR2 (germline): SEHNR, FQNEAQ (reference sequence). The CDR3 loop is CASSLSGVTEAFF. The CDR3 DNA follows: TGTGCCAGCAGCTTATCAGGAGTCACTGAAGCTTTCTTT.

DNA of the CDR3: TGTGCCAGCAGAGACTTAGCAGGCGGTAATGAGCAGTTCTTC. Its translation: CASRDLAGGNEQFF. The chain uses TRBV11-2 and TRBJ2-1; D is uncertain. CDR3 length: 14 amino acids. Trimming stripped 6 bases from V and 7 bases from J, with 16 bases between. In germline, CDR1 is SGHAT, CDR2 FQNNGV.

The genes are TRBV29-1 and TRBJ2-2, with D perhaps TRBD1 or TRBD2 (5 bases each). CDR1 and CDR2 (germline): SQVTM, ANQGSEA. V was cut by 3 bases and J by 1 base, with 9 bases left in between. The CDR3 is 14 residues long. Here the CDR3 DNA reads TGCAGCGTTGATTTGGGGGTGAACACCGGGGAGCTGTTTTTT. Translating it yields CSVDLGVNTGELFF.